This T cell receptor beta chain was observed in a study of T cell changes during pregnancy in multiple sclerosis. There are 13 residues in the CDR3. V trimming: 10 bases; J trimming: 5 bases; junction bases outside the gene matches: 9. Germline V lookup: CDR1 SNHLY, CDR2 FYNNEI. TCRdb keeps only in-frame clones here, not all; method: immunoSEQ multiplex PCR. The table has 85,000 to 130,000 clones, approximately 94% seen once; the top ten hold 0.9%. The gene calls are TRBV2 and TRBJ1-1; TRBD1 matches at 8 bases. The sequenced sample was peripheral blood, obtained before pregnancy. The TCR was taken from a female donor with multiple sclerosis, enrolled in a pregnancy study. The CDR3 region is CAIRRTGITEAFF. The CDR3 coding sequence is TGTGCCATAAGAAGGACAGGGATAACTGAAGCTTTCTTT.